The rows below give T cell receptor beta chains drawn from one sample of a study of PD-1 blockade in classical Hodgkin lymphoma. Only in-frame clones appear in the TCRdb table, and some are missing; sequencing was by immunoSEQ multiplex PCR. The profile shows tens of thousands of clones, 90% of them singletons. Sequencing was performed on peripheral blood mononuclear cells (PBMCs), taken before the fourth cycle of nivolumab. These TCRs come from a human donor with classical Hodgkin lymphoma. The CDR3 runs from the conserved cysteine through the conserved F or W. Fields, in order: D gene, clone size, J gene, CDR3 length, V gene, CDR3 DNA, CDR3 protein. D genes are given only for firm matches. Rows give clone size only sometimes, using once, few, many, or a class for an expanded clone.

-,-,TRBJ2-1,16,TRBV9,TGTGCCAGCAGCGTAGTGGCAGGGCTGGGGGGCAATGAGCAGTTCTTC,CASSVVAGLGGNEQFF
TRBD1,-,TRBJ2-7,15,TRBV11-3,TGTGCCAGCAGCAAATGGACAGGGGGCAACTACGAGCAGTACTTC,CASSKWTGGNYEQYF
-,-,TRBJ2-7,15,TRBV2,TGTGCCAGCAGTGCGTTCAGGACCCAGGACAACGAGCAGTACTTC,CASSAFRTQDNEQYF
TRBD1,-,TRBJ1-2,12,TRBV6-5,TGTGCCAGCAGTACAGGGGTCTATGGCTACACCTTC,CASSTGVYGYTF
TRBD1,-,TRBJ2-7,18,TRBV6-1,TGTGCCAGCAGTGAAGGCCCACCGGGACAGGGCCTCTCCTACGAGCAGTACTTC,CASSEGPPGQGLSYEQYF
-,few,TRBJ1-2,15,TRBV18,TGTGCCAGCTCACCTTCAGGGGATCGTGTAAATGGCTACACCTTC,CASSPSGDRVNGYTF
-,-,TRBJ1-5,16,TRBV19,TGTGCCAGTAGTTCCCGGACAGTATATAGCAATCAGCCCCAGCATTTT,CASSSRTVYSNQPQHF
TRBD1,-,TRBJ2-2,18,TRBV7-9,TGTGCCAGCAGCTTAGACCCTGGACAGGGTTTGAACACCGGGGAGCTGTTTTTT,CASSLDPGQGLNTGELFF
-,-,TRBJ1-1,15,TRBV19,TGTGCCAGTACCCTGGGGGGAAATGCGAACACTGAAGCTTTCTTT,CASTLGGNANTEAFF
-,once,TRBJ1-2,14,TRBV2,TGTGCCAGCAGTGAAGAGGGATACACCTATGGCTACACCTTC,CASSEEGYTYGYTF
-,-,TRBJ2-2,13,TRBV6-6,TGTGCCAGCGGGGCAGGGGCCCCCGGGGAGCTGTTTTTT,CASGAGAPGELFF
-,-,TRBJ2-2,14,TRBV5-4,TGTGCCAGCAGCTTGGCAGGGGGGACCGGGGAGCTGTTTTTT,CASSLAGGTGELFF
-,-,TRBJ1-1,13,TRBV6-5,TGTGCCAGCAGTGTGACAGGGAACACTGAAGCTTTCTTT,CASSVTGNTEAFF
TRBD1,-,TRBJ2-7,16,TRBV10-1,TGCGCCAGCAGTGAGACTACAGGGGGCCGAACCTACGAGCAGTACTTC,CASSETTGGRTYEQYF
-,-,TRBJ2-5,13,TRBV19,TGTGCCAGTAGTATAGGCGGCAGCAGGGCCCAGTACTTC,CASSIGGSRAQYF
-,-,TRBJ1-6,14,TRBV13,TGTGCCAGCAGCTTAGCGCCGGAAAATGCACCCCTCCACTTT,CASSLAPENAPLHF
-,-,TRBJ2-7,15,TRBV4-2,TGTGCCAGCAGCCAGAGGGCGAGGTACGCCTACGAGCAGTACTTC,CASSQRARYAYEQYF
-,once,TRBJ1-1,13,TRBV28,TGTGCCAGCAGCTATCAACTTCGAACTGAAGCTTTCTTT,CASSYQLRTEAFF
-,-,TRBJ2-1,12,TRBV7-9,TGTGCCAGCAGCTTAATATACAATGAGCAGTTCTTC,CASSLIYNEQFF
TRBD1,-,TRBJ1-2,12,TRBV28,TGTGCCAGCACGGACAGGGCGCCCGGCTACACCTTC,CASTDRAPGYTF
-,-,TRBJ2-7,14,TRBV27,TGTGCCAGCAGTTTACCGGGGAGACCCTACGAGCAGTACTTC,CASSLPGRPYEQYF
-,-,TRBJ2-3,14,TRBV10-3,TGTGCCATCAGTGATGAGGGGACCTCAGATACGCAGTATTTT,CAISDEGTSDTQYF
TRBD1,-,TRBJ1-2,15,TRBV11-2,TGTGCCAGCAGCACGTACAGGGGCGGATCCTATGGCTACACCTTC,CASSTYRGGSYGYTF
-,-,TRBJ1-6,12,TRBV5-8,TGTGCCAGCAGCCAGGGTGGTTCACCCCTCCACTTT,CASSQGGSPLHF
-,once,TRBJ2-7,14,TRBV6-5,TGTGCCAGCAGTTACCCCGGACGGACCTACGAGCAGTACTTC,CASSYPGRTYEQYF
-,few,TRBJ1-2,12,TRBV15,TGTGCCACCAGCAGAGATCGGGGGGGCTACACCTTC,CATSRDRGGYTF
-,-,TRBJ2-1,16,TRBV10-3,TGTGCCATCAGTGAGGAGATACTAGCCCTCGCCCCTGAGCAGTTCTTC,CAISEEILALAPEQFF
TRBD1,once,TRBJ1-6,14,TRBV6-4,TGTGCCAGCAGCAAGGACAGGGGTAATTCACCCCTCCACTTT,CASSKDRGNSPLHF
TRBD2,few,TRBJ2-2,14,TRBV6-4,TGTGCCAGCAGCGGGACTAGCGAAACCGGGGAGCTGTTTTTT,CASSGTSETGELFF
-,-,TRBJ1-3,16,TRBV11-2,TGTGCCAGCAGACCAATACGGGAGGGGACGAGTAACACCATATATTTT,CASRPIREGTSNTIYF
-,-,TRBJ2-3,16,TRBV5-1,TGCGCCAGCAGCTCGGCACAGGGAGGAGGCACAGATACGCAGTATTTT,CASSSAQGGGTDTQYF
-,-,TRBJ1-1,13,TRBV18,TGTGCCAGCTCATCCAGAGGGGACACTGAAGCTTTCTTT,CASSSRGDTEAFF
TRBD1,-,TRBJ1-2,14,TRBV25-1,TGTGCCAGCAGTCCACTAGGGACAGGGTATGGCTACACCTTC,CASSPLGTGYGYTF
-,few,TRBJ1-5,15,TRBV30,TGTGCCTGGAGTACAGGGAGAGGAGGCAATCAGCCCCAGCATTTT,CAWSTGRGGNQPQHF
-,-,TRBJ2-3,13,TRBV19,TGTGCCAGTAGGGCTAGCATGGGGGATACGCAGTATTTT,CASRASMGDTQYF
-,-,TRBJ2-7,15,TRBV2,TGTGCCAGCACCCCCGTGGCCTCTTTCTCCTACGAGCAGTACTTC,CASTPVASFSYEQYF
-,-,TRBJ1-4,15,TRBV7-9,TGTGCCAGCAGGACGACTACAGGGACTAATGAAAAACTGTTTTTT,CASRTTTGTNEKLFF
-,-,TRBJ1-2,17,TRBV2,TGTGCCAGCAGTCCAATACGTGGACAGCGTTCCTCCTATGGCTACACCTTC,CASSPIRGQRSSYGYTF
-,-,TRBJ1-3,15,TRBV18,TGTGCCAGCTCACCATTAGGCGCAACCGGAAACACCATATATTTT,CASSPLGATGNTIYF
-,-,TRBJ1-5,12,TRBV28,TGTGCCAGCAGCGGGGACCTGAGTTTCCAGCATTTT,CASSGDLSFQHF
-,once,TRBJ2-2,14,TRBV5-4,TGTGCCAGCAGCTTGGGCGGGACCACCGGGGAGCTGTTTTTT,CASSLGGTTGELFF
-,-,TRBJ2-7,15,TRBV4-1,TGCGCCAGCAGCCAAGAGTGGCGGGGCGCTTACGAGCAGTACTTC,CASSQEWRGAYEQYF
-,-,TRBJ2-1,13,TRBV4-1,TGCGCCAGCAGCGGACTTCTAGGCAATGAGCAGTTCTTC,CASSGLLGNEQFF
TRBD1,-,TRBJ2-7,16,TRBV23-1,TGCGCCAGCAGTCAACGCCGGGACAGGCCCTTCTACGAGCAGTACTTC,CASSQRRDRPFYEQYF
-,once,TRBJ1-2,15,TRBV28,TGTGCCAGCAGCGGCGGGACCCAGCTTGGCTATGGCTACACCTTC,CASSGGTQLGYGYTF
TRBD2,few,TRBJ2-1,15,TRBV6-4,TGTGCCAGCAGTGCTAGTGGGGGGGAATACAATGAGCAGTTCTTC,CASSASGGEYNEQFF
-,-,TRBJ2-7,15,TRBV7-9,TGTGCCAGCAGCTTATTGCAGGGAACCGCCTACGAGCAGTACTTC,CASSLLQGTAYEQYF
-,-,TRBJ1-2,16,TRBV11-3,TGTGCCAGCATCAAACCCCGGACACCTGGATGGTATGGCTACACCTTC,CASIKPRTPGWYGYTF
-,-,TRBJ1-2,13,TRBV5-8,TGTGCCAGCAGCCTTGACAAGAACTATGGCTACACCTTC,CASSLDKNYGYTF